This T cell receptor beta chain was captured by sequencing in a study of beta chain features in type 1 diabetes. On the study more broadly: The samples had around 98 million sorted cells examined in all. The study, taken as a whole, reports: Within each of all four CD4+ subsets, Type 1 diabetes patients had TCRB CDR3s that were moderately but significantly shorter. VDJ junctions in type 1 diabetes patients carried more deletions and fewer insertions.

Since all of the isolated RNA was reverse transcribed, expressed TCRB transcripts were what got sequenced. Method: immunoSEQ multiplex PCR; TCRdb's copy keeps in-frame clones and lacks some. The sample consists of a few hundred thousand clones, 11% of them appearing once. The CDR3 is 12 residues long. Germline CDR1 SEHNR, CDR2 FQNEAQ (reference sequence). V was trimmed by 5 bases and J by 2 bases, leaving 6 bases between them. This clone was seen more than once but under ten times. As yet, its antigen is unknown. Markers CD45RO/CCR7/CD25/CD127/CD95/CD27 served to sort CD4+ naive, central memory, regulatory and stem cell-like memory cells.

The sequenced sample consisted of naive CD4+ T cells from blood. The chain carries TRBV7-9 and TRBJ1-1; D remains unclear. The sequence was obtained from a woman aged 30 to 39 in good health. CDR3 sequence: CASSPQNTEAFF. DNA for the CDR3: TGTGCCAGCAGCCCACAAAACACTGAAGCTTTCTTT.